The clone carrying this T cell receptor (beta chain) was observed many times. Its antigen is unknown. TCRdb analysed the reads with MiXCR anew, one entry per CDR3 protein. Of around 74,000 distinct CDR3 sequences in the sample, 3.7% were seen once. CDR3 length: 15 residues. Germline V CDR1 and CDR2: WNHNN, SYGVQD (reference sequence). With 2 bases removed from V and 3 bases from J, the gap between germline ends came to 12 bases. This record belongs to a study of T cell repertoires in cytomegalovirus infection. Study context: An indication of both CMV infection and matching HLA type came from public TCR beta signatures. The study's findings and limits: Carriers of CMV and the relevant HLA type were discriminated by public TCR beta frequency. Ex vivo responses were dominated by HLA-C-restricted CMV-specific TCR beta clonotypes.

The V gene is TRBV10-1, the J gene TRBJ2-3; D may be TRBD1 (6 bases). The TCR originated in a human donor in good health (CMV status not recorded). Some clones in this sample may be carry-over from other donors' samples. The sequenced sample consisted of PBMCs. This chain's CDR3 is CASSEGQGQTDTQYF. CDR3 coding DNA: TGCGCCAGCAGTGAGGGGCAGGGACAAACAGATACGCAGTATTTT.